This entry features one T cell receptor (beta chain) sequence. The sample is drawn from a study of blood T cell repertoires in COVID-19. Study information: From the United States, Italy and Spain came samples of acute and convalescent COVID-19. The cDNA or gDNA used as material had been derived from T cells, B-cell-depleted T cells, or PBMCs.

The ends lost 3 bases at V and 10 bases at J; junction bases unmatched: 10. Germline-derived CDR1 and CDR2 are SGDLS and YYNGEE. The CDR3 has 14 amino acids. As originally analysed: Amplification with reference gene primers provided the estimates of nucleated cell counts. Here immunoSEQ multiplex PCR was the method, and the copy in TCRdb shows in-frame clones only, minus some. That table gives V, J and clone size, and the DNA gave D and trimming. The sample has 30,000 or so clones, around 91% seen once. This TCR came from a man aged 60 to 75 with active COVID-19. V and J are TRBV9 and TRBJ2-1, with 7 bases lining up with TRBD2. The material sequenced was peripheral blood. The CDR3 protein is CASSAGGLPQEQFF. The CDR3 nucleotides read TGTGCCAGCAGCGCGGGAGGCCTACCCCAAGAGCAGTTCTTC.